This TCR beta chain came from a study of T cell responses to AZD1222 COVID-19 vaccine. Overall study results and limits: Two AZD1222 administrations were followed by greater Spike-specific TCR breadth and depth. Regions 160-218 and 743-854 dominated among vaccine-associated CD4 TCRs spanning spike.

Pooling of second doses given at about 4 or about 12 weeks was done. Libraries were prepared by immunoSEQ multiplex PCR; TCRdb keeps only in-frame clonotypes and omits some of them. The sample has 50,000 to 65,000 clones, roughly 87% seen once. Notes on this clone: What it binds is unknown.

The receptor was derived from an adult who received the AZD1222 COVID-19 vaccine. The specimen was peripheral blood, collected 28 days after the second AZD1222 dose.

The DNA of the CDR3 is TGCAGTGCTAGAGTGGAGACCCAGTACTTC. Protein product: CSARVETQYF. The chain combines TRBV20-1 with TRBJ2-5; D call uncertain. The CDR3 loop spans 10 amino acids. Germline V gives CDR1 DFQATT, CDR2 SNEGSKA (reference sequence). The V end was cut by 1 base, the J end by 5 bases, with 2 bases between.